This T cell receptor (beta chain) was observed in a study of T cell repertoires in cytomegalovirus infection. Findings of the study overall: Dominant in the ex vivo response were TCR beta clonotypes restricted by HLA-C and specific for CMV.

Via MiXCR, TCRdb re-called the reads, giving one row per CDR3 protein. The sample carries 70,000 or so distinct CDR3 sequences, 28% recorded once. This clonotype showed up just a few times. Its specificity is unknown. Germline CDR1 reads SNHLY; CDR2 reads FYNNEI. The V end was cut by 3 bases, the J end by 6 bases, with 12 bases between. This CDR3 contains 14 residues. The TCR sequence derives from a human donor in good health (CMV status not recorded). Some clones in this sample may be carry-over from other donors' samples. The sample was CD8+ T cells from cultured PBMCs, taken from culture after CMV antigen stimulation. The chain couples TRBV2 to TRBJ2-1, with unresolved D. The CDR3 nucleotides read TGTGCCAGCAGTGAGGGTCTCCCCCCCAATGAGCAGTTCTTC. Amino acids: CASSEGLPPNEQFF. The variable domain in full, with the rest retrieved from reference TRBV2 and TRBJ2-1, is EPEVTQTPSHQVTQMGQEVILRCVPISNHLYFYWYRQILGQKVEFLVSFYNNEISEKSEIFDDQFSVERPDGSNFTLKIRSTKLEDSAMYFCASSEGLPPNEQFFGPGTRLTVL.